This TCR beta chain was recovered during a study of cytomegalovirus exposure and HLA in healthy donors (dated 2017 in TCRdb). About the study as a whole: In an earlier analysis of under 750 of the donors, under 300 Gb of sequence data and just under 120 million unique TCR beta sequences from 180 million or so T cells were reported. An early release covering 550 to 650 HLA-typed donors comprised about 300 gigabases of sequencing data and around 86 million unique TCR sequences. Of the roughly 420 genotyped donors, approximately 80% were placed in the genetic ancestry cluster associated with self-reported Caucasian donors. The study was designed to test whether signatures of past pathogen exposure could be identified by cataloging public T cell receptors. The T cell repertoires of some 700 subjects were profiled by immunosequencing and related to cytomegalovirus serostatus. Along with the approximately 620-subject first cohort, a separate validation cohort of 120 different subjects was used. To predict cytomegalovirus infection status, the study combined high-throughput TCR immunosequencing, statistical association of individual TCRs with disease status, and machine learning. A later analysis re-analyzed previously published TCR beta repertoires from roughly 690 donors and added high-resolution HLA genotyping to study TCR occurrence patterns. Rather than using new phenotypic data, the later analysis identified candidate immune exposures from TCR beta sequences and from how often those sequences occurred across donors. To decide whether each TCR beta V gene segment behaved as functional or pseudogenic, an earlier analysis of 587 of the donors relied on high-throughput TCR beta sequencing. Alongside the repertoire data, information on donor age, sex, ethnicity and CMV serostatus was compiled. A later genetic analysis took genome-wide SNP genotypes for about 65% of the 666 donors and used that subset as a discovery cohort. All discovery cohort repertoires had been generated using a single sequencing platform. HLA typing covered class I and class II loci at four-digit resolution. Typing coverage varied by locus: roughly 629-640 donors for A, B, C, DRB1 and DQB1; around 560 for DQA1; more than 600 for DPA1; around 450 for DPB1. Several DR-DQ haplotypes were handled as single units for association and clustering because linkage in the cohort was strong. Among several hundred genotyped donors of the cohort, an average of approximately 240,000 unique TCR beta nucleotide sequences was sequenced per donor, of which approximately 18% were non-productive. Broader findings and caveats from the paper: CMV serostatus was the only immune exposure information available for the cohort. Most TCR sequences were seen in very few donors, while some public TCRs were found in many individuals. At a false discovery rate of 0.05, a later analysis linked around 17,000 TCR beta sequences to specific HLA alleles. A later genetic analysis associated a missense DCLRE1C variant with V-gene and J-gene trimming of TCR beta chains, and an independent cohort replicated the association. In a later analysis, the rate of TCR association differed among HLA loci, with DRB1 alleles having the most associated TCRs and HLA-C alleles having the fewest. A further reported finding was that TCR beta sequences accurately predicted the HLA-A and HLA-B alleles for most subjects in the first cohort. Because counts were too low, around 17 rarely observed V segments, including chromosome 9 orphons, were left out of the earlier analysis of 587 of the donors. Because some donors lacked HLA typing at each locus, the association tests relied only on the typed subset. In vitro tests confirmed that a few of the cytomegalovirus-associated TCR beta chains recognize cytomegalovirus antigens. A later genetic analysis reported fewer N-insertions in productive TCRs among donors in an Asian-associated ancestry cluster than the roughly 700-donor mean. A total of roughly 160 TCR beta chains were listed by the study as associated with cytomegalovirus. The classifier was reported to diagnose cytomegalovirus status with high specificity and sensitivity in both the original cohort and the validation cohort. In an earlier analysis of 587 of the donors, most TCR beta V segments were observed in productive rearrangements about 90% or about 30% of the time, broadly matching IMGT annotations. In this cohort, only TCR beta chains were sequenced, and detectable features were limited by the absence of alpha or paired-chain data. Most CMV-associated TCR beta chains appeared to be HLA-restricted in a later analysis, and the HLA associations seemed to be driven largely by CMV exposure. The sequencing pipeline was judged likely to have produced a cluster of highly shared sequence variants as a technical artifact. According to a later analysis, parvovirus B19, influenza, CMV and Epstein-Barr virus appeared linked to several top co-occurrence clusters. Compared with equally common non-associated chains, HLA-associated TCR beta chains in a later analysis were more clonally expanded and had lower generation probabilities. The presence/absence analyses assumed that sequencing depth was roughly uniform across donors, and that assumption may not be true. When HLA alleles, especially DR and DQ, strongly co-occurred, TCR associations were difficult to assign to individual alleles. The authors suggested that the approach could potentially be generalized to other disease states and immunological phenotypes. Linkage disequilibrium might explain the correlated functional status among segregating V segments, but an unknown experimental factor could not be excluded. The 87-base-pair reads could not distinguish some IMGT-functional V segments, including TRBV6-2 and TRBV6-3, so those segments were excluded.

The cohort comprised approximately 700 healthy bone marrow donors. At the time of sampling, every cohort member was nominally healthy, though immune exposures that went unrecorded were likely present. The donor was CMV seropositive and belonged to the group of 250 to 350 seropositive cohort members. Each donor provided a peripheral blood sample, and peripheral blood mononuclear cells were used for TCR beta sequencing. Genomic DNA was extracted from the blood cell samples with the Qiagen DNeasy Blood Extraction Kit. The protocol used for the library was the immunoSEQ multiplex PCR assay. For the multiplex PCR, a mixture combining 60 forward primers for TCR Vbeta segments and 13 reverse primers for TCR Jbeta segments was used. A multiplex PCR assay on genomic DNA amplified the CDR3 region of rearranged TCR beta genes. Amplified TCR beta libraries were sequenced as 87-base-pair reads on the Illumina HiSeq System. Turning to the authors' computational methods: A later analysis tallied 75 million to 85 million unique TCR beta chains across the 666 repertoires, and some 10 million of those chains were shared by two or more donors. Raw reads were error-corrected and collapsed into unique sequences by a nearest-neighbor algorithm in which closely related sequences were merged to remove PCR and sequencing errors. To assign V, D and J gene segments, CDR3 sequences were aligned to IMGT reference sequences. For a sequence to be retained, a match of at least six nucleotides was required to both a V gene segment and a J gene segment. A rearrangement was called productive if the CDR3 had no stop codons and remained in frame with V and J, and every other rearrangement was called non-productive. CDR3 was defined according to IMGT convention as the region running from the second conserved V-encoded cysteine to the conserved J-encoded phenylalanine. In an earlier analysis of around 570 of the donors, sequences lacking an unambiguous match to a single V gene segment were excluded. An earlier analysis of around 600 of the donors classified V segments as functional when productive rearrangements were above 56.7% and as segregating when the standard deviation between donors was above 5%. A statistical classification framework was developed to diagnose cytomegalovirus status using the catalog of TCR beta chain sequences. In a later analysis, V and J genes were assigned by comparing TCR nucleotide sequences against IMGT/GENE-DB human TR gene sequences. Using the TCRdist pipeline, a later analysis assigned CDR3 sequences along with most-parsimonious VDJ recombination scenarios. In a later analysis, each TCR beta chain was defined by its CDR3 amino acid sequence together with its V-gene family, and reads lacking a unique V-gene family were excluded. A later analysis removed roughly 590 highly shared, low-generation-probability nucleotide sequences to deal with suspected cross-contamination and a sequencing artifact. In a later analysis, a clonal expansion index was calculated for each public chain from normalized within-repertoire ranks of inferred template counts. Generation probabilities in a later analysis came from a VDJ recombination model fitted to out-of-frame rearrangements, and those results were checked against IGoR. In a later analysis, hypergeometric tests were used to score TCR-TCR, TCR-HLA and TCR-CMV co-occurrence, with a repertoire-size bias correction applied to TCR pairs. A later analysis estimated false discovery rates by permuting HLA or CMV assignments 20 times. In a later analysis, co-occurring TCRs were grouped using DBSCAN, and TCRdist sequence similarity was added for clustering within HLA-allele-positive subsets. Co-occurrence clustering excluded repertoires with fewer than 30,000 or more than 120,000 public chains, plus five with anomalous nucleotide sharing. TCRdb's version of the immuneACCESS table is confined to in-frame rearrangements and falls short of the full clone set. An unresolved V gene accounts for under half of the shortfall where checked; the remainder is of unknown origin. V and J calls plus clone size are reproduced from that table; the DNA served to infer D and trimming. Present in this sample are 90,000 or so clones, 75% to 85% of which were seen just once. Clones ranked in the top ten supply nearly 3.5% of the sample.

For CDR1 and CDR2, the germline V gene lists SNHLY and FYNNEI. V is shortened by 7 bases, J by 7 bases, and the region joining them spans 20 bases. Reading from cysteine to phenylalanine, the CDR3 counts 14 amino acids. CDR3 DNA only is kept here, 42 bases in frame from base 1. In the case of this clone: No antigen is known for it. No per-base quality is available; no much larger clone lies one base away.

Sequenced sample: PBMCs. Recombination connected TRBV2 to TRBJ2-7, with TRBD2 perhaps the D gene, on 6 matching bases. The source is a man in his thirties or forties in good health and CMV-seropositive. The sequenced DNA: TGTGCCAGCACTGGCGTGGCGGGGCCCCTGGAGCAGTACTTC. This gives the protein CASTGVAGPLEQYF. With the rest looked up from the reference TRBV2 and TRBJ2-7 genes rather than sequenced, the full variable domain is EPEVTQTPSHQVTQMGQEVILRCVPISNHLYFYWYRQILGQKVEFLVSFYNNEISEKSEIFDDQFSVERPDGSNFTLKIRSTKLEDSAMYFCASTGVAGPLEQYFGPGTRLTVT.